This TCR beta chain was recorded in a study of blood T cell repertoires in COVID-19. Participants spanned ages about 18 to 100 years and resided in roughly 22 US areas. In the authors' methods: Amplifying reference gene primers gave estimates of nucleated cell counts. The repertoire was sequenced with immunoSEQ multiplex PCR; TCRdb's copy has only in-frame clones and lacks some. The DNA was the basis for D and trimming; V, J and clone size are from that table. The repertoire holds 350,000 or so clones, with more than 85% as singletons. This clone was seen once. Sample: PBMCs or T cells enriched from blood (not recorded which). The receptor's source is a woman aged 30 to 39 who had recovered from COVID-19.

The CDR3 reads CSASKGGTYNSPLHF. The DNA for the CDR3 is TGCAGTGCTAGTAAGGGCGGGACCTATAATTCACCCCTCCACTTT. The chain uses TRBV20-1 and TRBJ1-6; D not resolved. Germline lookup yields CDR1 DFQATT and CDR2 SNEGSKA (reference sequence). There are 15 residues in the CDR3. The V and J ends lost 3 bases and 2 bases respectively, with 11 bases between them.